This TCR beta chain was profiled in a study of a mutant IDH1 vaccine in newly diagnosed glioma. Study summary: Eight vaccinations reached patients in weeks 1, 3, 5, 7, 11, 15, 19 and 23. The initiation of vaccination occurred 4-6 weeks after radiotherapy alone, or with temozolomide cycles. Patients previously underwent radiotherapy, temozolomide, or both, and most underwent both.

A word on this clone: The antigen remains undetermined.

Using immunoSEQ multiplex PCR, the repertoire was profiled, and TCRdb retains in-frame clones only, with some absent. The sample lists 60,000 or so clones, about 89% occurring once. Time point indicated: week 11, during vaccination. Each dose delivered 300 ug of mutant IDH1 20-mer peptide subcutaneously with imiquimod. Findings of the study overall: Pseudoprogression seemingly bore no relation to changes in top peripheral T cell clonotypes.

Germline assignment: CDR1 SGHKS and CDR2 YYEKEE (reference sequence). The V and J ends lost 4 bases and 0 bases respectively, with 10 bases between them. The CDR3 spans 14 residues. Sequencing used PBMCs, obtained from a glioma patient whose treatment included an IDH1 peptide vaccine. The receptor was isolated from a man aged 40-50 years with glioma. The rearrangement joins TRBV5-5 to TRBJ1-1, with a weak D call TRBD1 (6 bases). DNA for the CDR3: TGTGCCAGCAGCCTGACAGGAATGAACACTGAAGCTTTCTTT. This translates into CASSLTGMNTEAFF.